This T cell receptor (beta chain) originates from a study of blood T cell repertoires in COVID-19. Individuals aged about 18 to 89 years were recruited from roughly 23 US areas. Cohort 3 recovered donors had two negative PCRs, clearance, or symptom resolution. The data were produced by immunoSEQ multiplex PCR, yet TCRdb's version contains in-frame clones alone and is incomplete. The data contain 280,000 or so clones, 85% of them singletons. This CDR3 spans 15 amino acids. Between the trimmed V and J ends, which lost 5 bases and 1 base, there was a span of 15 bases. Germline V gene lookup returns CDR1 MGHRA and CDR2 YSYEKL.

This TCR was recovered from a woman aged 45-65 years who had recovered from COVID-19. The sample was PBMCs or T cells enriched from blood (not recorded which). The chain carries TRBV4-1 and TRBJ2-7, with D possibly being TRBD1 (6 bases). DNA for the CDR3: TGCGCCAGCAGCGAATGGACAGCCGGTTCCTACGAGCAGTACTTC. It codes for CASSEWTAGSYEQYF.